This TCR beta chain was profiled in a study of blood T cells in healthy people across ages. This clonotype has just a few counts. Its antigen is not identified. The CDR3 has 14 amino acids. V lost 4 bases and J 0 bases, leaving 10 bases between the germline ends. Germline values: CDR1 SGHRS, CDR2 YFSETQ. Primed by a sample-barcoded 5' primer and a J-beta primer mix, a second PCR proceeded for roughly 6 to 12 cycles. Each cDNA molecule, via a template-switch adaptor with 12 random nucleotides, was tagged. TCRdb re-analysed the 5' RACE reads in MiXCR, keeping a single row per CDR3 protein. The profile covers about 780,000 distinct CDR3 sequences, with about 47% appearing a single time and 18% taken by the ten largest. Study-wide findings and caveats: Compared with aged donors, long-lived donors showed fewer expanded clones, suggesting selection. Per million T cells, TCR beta diversity dropped about linearly as age rose. Estimated diversity, derived from one million T cells, was regarded as an underestimate.

This TCR was sampled from a man at least 80 years old in good health. The chain uses TRBV5-1 and TRBJ1-2; tentative D call: TRBD1 (6 bases). Sequenced sample: blood. The CDR3, as DNA: TGCGCCAGCAGCCCGACAGGAACTAACTATGGCTACACCTTC. This codes for CASSPTGTNYGYTF.